This TCR beta chain derives from a study of control samples from healthy donors and cancer patients. The method was immunoSEQ multiplex PCR; TCRdb's version includes in-frame clones alone and lacks a portion of them. The data hold roughly 29,000 clones, with roughly 87% observed a single time. V lost 3 bases, J lost 3 bases, and 3 bases lay in between. In germline, CDR1 is SGHTA, CDR2 FQGNSA. The CDR3 contains 12 residues. The rearrangement links TRBV7-2 to TRBJ1-5, with unresolved D. Sequencing was performed on formalin-fixed, paraffin-embedded tissue. The sequence derives from a female donor with melanoma. The CDR3 region is CASSLANQPQHF. The CDR3 DNA is TGTGCCAGCAGCTTGGCCAATCAGCCCCAGCATTTT. Together with reference TRBV7-2 and TRBJ1-5, the CDR3 gives the full variable domain: GAGVSQSPSNKVTEKGKDVELRCDPISGHTALYWYRQSLGQGLEFLIYFQGNSAPDKSGLPSDRFSAERTGGSVSTLTIQRTQQEDSAVYLCASSLANQPQHFGDGTRLSIL.